This record concerns one TCR beta chain sequence. The record originates from a study of blood T cell repertoires in COVID-19. The wider study: The United States, Italy and Spain supplied acute and convalescent COVID-19 samples.

V shed 0 bases and J shed 3 bases, with 21 bases lying between them. Germline CDR1 SGHAT, CDR2 FQNNGV. The CDR3 is made up of 18 amino acids. Data came from immunoSEQ multiplex PCR; TCRdb stores just in-frame clones and leaves some out. The sample consists of a few hundred thousand clones, roughly 86% of them appearing once. This receptor was identified in a woman in her twenties or thirties with COVID-19, enrolled during active disease. Sequencing was performed on peripheral blood. This chain joins TRBV11-2 and TRBJ2-7; TRBD2 might be the D (5 bases). CDR3 sequence: CASSLDGGGGLSGYEQYF. The CDR3 DNA reads as TGTGCCAGCAGCTTAGATGGCGGCGGAGGCCTCTCGGGCTACGAGCAGTACTTC.